The 28 T cell receptor beta chains below come from one sample, sequenced in a study of blood T cell repertoires in COVID-19. Sequencing used immunoSEQ multiplex PCR; TCRdb keeps in-frame clones, though not all of them. The data show about 75,000 clones, with 75% to 85% seen just once and more than 20% held by the top ten. The sample taken for sequencing was peripheral blood. Receptors were obtained from a woman aged 45-59 years with acute or convalescent COVID-19.

This sequence joins TRBV9 and TRBJ2-1; 10 bases match TRBD2. The CDR3 is made up of 15 amino acids. V shed 0 bases, J shed 9 bases, and the junction held 6 bases outside the gene matches. CDR1 SGDLS and CDR2 YYNGEE come from the germline V gene. DNA for the CDR3: TGTGCCAGCAGCGTAGGAAGCGGGGGGGTGAGTGAGCAGTTCTTC. It yields the protein CASSVGSGGVSEQFF.

This chain uses TRBV5-1 with TRBJ2-4; D is possibly TRBD1 (8 bases). CDR1 and CDR2 from the germline V gene are SGHRS and YFSETQ. V was shortened by 4 bases and J by 14 bases, with 28 bases between the two germline ends. The CDR3 is 16 residues long. CDR3 sequence reads: CASSRGDRSPASLKYF. The DNA of the CDR3 is TGCGCCAGCAGCCGGGGGGACAGGTCACCCGCAAGCCTAAAGTACTTC.

The chain joins TRBV6-2 or TRBV6-3 to TRBJ1-2, with 9 bases lining up with TRBD1. Trimming removed 5 bases from V and 5 bases from J; junction bases left unmatched: 9. Looked up from germline, CDR1 is MNHEY and CDR2 is SVGEGT. The CDR3 length is 15 residues. The CDR3 region is CASSTRTGVEYGYTF. For the CDR3, the DNA is TGTGCCAGCAGTACGCGGACAGGGGTGGAGTATGGCTACACCTTC.

The chain carries TRBV28 and TRBJ1-5, with D possibly TRBD1 on 5 matching bases. This CDR3 comprises 15 residues. Trimming removed 6 bases from V and 0 bases from J, with 12 bases in between. CDR1 and CDR2 (germline): MDHEN, SYDVKM. The CDR3 spells CASREEGASNQPQHF. The CDR3 DNA follows: TGTGCCAGCAGAGAGGAAGGGGCTAGCAATCAGCCCCAGCATTTT.

This rearrangement joins TRBV18 to TRBJ2-7; a weak D match, TRBD2 (6 bases). The V gene's germline CDR1 is KGHSH and CDR2 LQKENI. V lost 4 bases to trimming and J lost 2 bases, with 21 bases between them. This CDR3 comprises 17 residues. As DNA, the CDR3 is TGTGCCAGCTCACACCTGGTCTCCGGGACTGTAACCTACGAGCAGTACTTC. Its translation: CASSHLVSGTVTYEQYF.

The chain links TRBV2 to TRBJ2-2; a possible D gene is TRBD2 (6 bases). V lost 6 bases and J 1 base, leaving 12 bases between the germline ends. CDR1 and CDR2 from the germline V gene are SNHLY and FYNNEI. This CDR3 contains 15 residues. CDR3 protein: CASRTGTQNTGELFF. In DNA, the CDR3 is TGTGCCAGCAGGACCGGGACTCAGAACACCGGGGAGCTGTTTTTT.

The chain couples TRBV28 to TRBJ1-2; 7 nucleotides agree with TRBD1. The CDR3 is made up of 14 amino acids. The V segment lost 3 bases and the J segment 4 bases; nucleotides outside the gene matches: 5. CDR1 MDHEN and CDR2 SYDVKM come from the germline V gene. This CDR3 is CASSLGTDPYGYTF. CDR3 DNA sequence: TGTGCCAGCAGTTTGGGGACAGATCCCTATGGCTACACCTTC.

The gene calls are TRBV19 and TRBJ2-2; 11 bases match TRBD2. This CDR3 has 16 residues. CDR1 is LNHDA and CDR2 is SQIVND in the germline V gene (reference sequence). Trimming cost V 2 bases and J 5 bases; bases outside gene matches: 4. The CDR3 region has the DNA TGTGCCAGTAGTATAAGGGCTAGCGGGAGGACCGGGGAGCTGTTTTTT. It translates to CASSIRASGRTGELFF.

The J gene is TRBJ2-3, the V gene TRBV6-5; perhaps TRBD1 as D (5 bases). Germline V gene lookup returns CDR1 MNHEY and CDR2 SVGAGI. V was cut by 2 bases and J by 0 bases, with 9 bases left in between. The CDR3 runs 15 residues. CDR3 amino acids: CASSYQGSSTDTQYF. The DNA of the CDR3 is TGTGCCAGCAGTTACCAGGGCTCTAGCACAGATACGCAGTATTTT.

The V and J genes are TRBV7-2 and TRBJ1-1, with TRBD1 as a possible D gene (6 bases). This CDR3 spans 13 amino acids. V was clipped by 5 bases and J by 1 base, with 8 bases between them. Germline CDR1 and CDR2: SGHTA and FQGNSA. The CDR3 region is CASSKGGNTEAFF. The DNA of the CDR3 is TGTGCCAGCAGCAAAGGGGGGAACACTGAAGCTTTCTTT.

This chain joins TRBV6-5 and TRBJ1-2; 7 bases are shared with TRBD1. The length of the CDR3 is 13 residues. Trimming took 6 bases from V and 4 from J; bases not matched to a gene: 5. Per germline, CDR1 MNHEY and CDR2 SVGAGI. In DNA form, the CDR3 reads TGTGCCAGCAGGAGACAGGGTATCTATGGCTACACCTTC. This codes for CASRRQGIYGYTF.

The chain uses TRBV15 and TRBJ2-7; TRBD2 aligns across 7 bases. With V trimmed by 0 bases and J by 2 bases, 4 bases remained unmatched. This CDR3 is built from 15 residues. Germline values: CDR1 LNHNV, CDR2 YYDKDF (reference sequence). The CDR3 is CATSRESGLPYEQYF. The CDR3 region has the DNA TGTGCCACCAGCAGAGAATCGGGACTACCCTACGAGCAGTACTTC.

The chain combines TRBV7-9 with TRBJ2-7; a possible D gene is TRBD1 (6 bases). Germline V CDR1 and CDR2: SEHNR, FQNEAQ (reference sequence). The CDR3 has 14 residues. Trimming stripped 4 bases from V and 1 base from J, with 11 bases between. As DNA, the CDR3 is TGTGCCAGCAGCTCTTCCGGGACATCCTACGAGCAGTACTTC. Its protein product is CASSSSGTSYEQYF.

CDR3 in DNA: TGTGCCAGCAGCTTGGGGCAGGGGATCGGGACCCAGTACTTC. This sequence encodes CASSLGQGIGTQYF. This rearrangement joins TRBV5-6 to TRBJ2-5, with a tentative D call TRBD1 (6 bases). The germline V gene encodes CDR1 SGHDT and CDR2 YYEEEE. V was shortened by 0 bases and J by 7 bases, with 13 bases between the two germline ends. The CDR3 is made up of 14 amino acids.

The genes are TRBV9 and TRBJ2-7; a weak D match, TRBD1 (5 bases). CDR1 and CDR2 (germline): SGDLS, YYNGEE. The CDR3 spans 14 residues. The V end was cut by 4 bases, the J end by 6 bases, with 17 bases between. CDR3 amino acids: CASSPRSGLAEQYF. The CDR3, as DNA: TGTGCCAGCAGCCCAAGGTCAGGGCTGGCCGAGCAGTACTTC.

The rearrangement links TRBV29-1 to TRBJ2-3; 8 bases agree with TRBD2. This CDR3 is built from 14 residues. V gave up 4 bases and J gave up 2 bases; unmatched junction bases: 5. CDR1 is SQVTM, CDR2 ANQGSEA, per germline. CDR3 sequence reads: CSVGSGDLTDTQYF. CDR3 nucleotide sequence: TGCAGCGTTGGTAGCGGGGATCTCACAGATACGCAGTATTTT.

This clone occurred once. The genes are TRBV12-3 or TRBV12-4 and TRBJ1-2; TRBD1 agrees at 10 bases. Trimming cost V 6 bases and J 8 bases; bases outside gene matches: 6. The CDR3 runs 13 residues. For the CDR3, the DNA is TGTGCCAGCAGACTGGGACAGGGGAGGGGCTACACCTTC. Translated: CASRLGQGRGYTF.

This chain links TRBV7-9 with TRBJ1-1; TRBD1 agrees at 8 bases. Losses at the gene ends were 6 bases for V and 4 bases for J; bases not matched to a gene: 7. Per the germline V gene, CDR1 is SEHNR and CDR2 is FQNEAQ (reference sequence). The CDR3 is made up of 14 amino acids. DNA of the CDR3: TGTGCCAGCAGTTCCCTACAGGGGGTCACTGAAGCTTTCTTT. Its translation: CASSSLQGVTEAFF.

V gene TRBV28 combines with J gene TRBJ1-5; 7 bases align to TRBD1. Unmatched junction bases numbered 8, after V lost 6 bases and J lost 6 bases. Germline loops: CDR1 MDHEN, CDR2 SYDVKM. The CDR3 is 14 amino acids. This CDR3 is CASRAGGTGQPQHF. In DNA form, the CDR3 reads TGTGCCAGCAGAGCAGGGGGTACGGGTCAGCCCCAGCATTTT.

For the CDR3, the DNA is TGTGCCAGCAGCTTGGACAGGGACGACGAGCAGTACTTC. Translating gives CASSLDRDDEQYF. V and J are TRBV5-4 and TRBJ2-7, with D maybe TRBD1 (6 bases). Trimming removed 0 bases from V and 5 bases from J, with 9 bases in between. Germline V gives CDR1 SGHNT, CDR2 YYREEE (reference sequence). The CDR3 runs to 13 residues.

This sequence joins TRBV6-6 and TRBJ2-7; 13 bases line up with TRBD2. CDR3 size: 15 residues. The junction had 7 bases not matched to a gene; V was cut back by 6 bases and J by 5 bases. Germline lookup yields CDR1 MNHNY and CDR2 SVGAGI (reference sequence). The CDR3 DNA reads as TGTGCCAGCAGACCCGGGACTAGCGGGGACCACGAGCAGTACTTC. Translated: CASRPGTSGDHEQYF.

This rearrangement joins TRBV24-1 to TRBJ1-5, with TRBD1 identical over 7 bases. The germline V gene encodes CDR1 KGHDR and CDR2 SFDVKD. V was clipped by 4 bases and J by 0 bases; unmatched bases: 8. The CDR3 extends over 17 amino acids. CDR3 nucleotide sequence: TGTGCCACCAGTGACTCTGGACAGGCCTTTAGCAATCAGCCCCAGCATTTT. Translating gives CATSDSGQAFSNQPQHF.

The rearrangement joins TRBV30 to TRBJ1-2, with D possibly TRBD1 on 5 matching bases. With 0 bases removed from V and 8 bases from J, the gap between germline ends came to 10 bases. From germline, CDR1 is GTSNPN and CDR2 SVGIG (reference sequence). CDR3 length: 12 amino acids. The CDR3 bases are TGTGCCTGGAGTGTTGGGGGGATCGGCTACACCTTC. Encoded protein: CAWSVGGIGYTF.

V gene TRBV11-3 combines with J gene TRBJ2-3, with TRBD2 matching over 7 bases. Germline CDR1 and CDR2: SGHNT and YENEEA. The CDR3 spans 16 residues. J gave up 3 bases and V 3 bases, and 9 bases lay outside the gene matches. As DNA, the CDR3 is TGTGCCAGCAGCTTTGGGGGGGGAAGGACGACAGATACGCAGTATTTT. Its protein is CASSFGGGRTTDTQYF.

The chain joins TRBV29-1 to TRBJ2-7; 8 nucleotides align to TRBD2. The V and J ends lost 3 bases and 1 base, in that order; junction bases with no gene match: 8. This CDR3 comprises 15 residues. Germline CDR1 is SQVTM and CDR2 is ANQGSEA. This chain's CDR3 is CSVEVSGKASYEQYF. The CDR3 DNA reads as TGCAGCGTTGAGGTTAGCGGGAAAGCTTCCTACGAGCAGTACTTC.

V and J are TRBV18 and TRBJ1-2; TRBD1 aligns across 8 bases. Trimming took 0 bases from V and 8 from J; bases not matched to a gene: 5. Germline-derived CDR1 and CDR2 are KGHSH and LQKENI. CDR3 size: 14 residues. The CDR3 DNA follows: TGTGCCAGCTCACCACCCAAGACAGGGGCGGGCTACACCTTC. Translated: CASSPPKTGAGYTF.

This clone was counted a few times. V is TRBV3-1 (or the pseudogene TRBV3-2) and J is TRBJ2-1; TRBD2 might be the D (5 bases). The CDR3 runs to 15 residues. Germline CDR1 LGHDT, CDR2 YNNKEL (reference sequence). V was shortened by 7 bases and J by 4 bases, with 17 bases between the two germline ends. This CDR3 is CASTEGERMYNEQFF. The CDR3 nucleotides are TGTGCCAGCACGGAAGGAGAGCGGATGTACAATGAGCAGTTCTTC.

This clone was seen once. The chain links TRBV9 to TRBJ2-5; 16 bases agree with TRBD2. The ends lost 3 bases at V and 5 bases at J; junction bases unmatched: 7. The germline CDR1 and CDR2 sequences are SGDLS and YYNGEE. The CDR3 has 17 residues. The CDR3 sequence is CASSDGTSGGADETQYF. As DNA, the CDR3 is TGTGCCAGCAGCGACGGGACTAGCGGGGGGGCGGATGAGACCCAGTACTTC.